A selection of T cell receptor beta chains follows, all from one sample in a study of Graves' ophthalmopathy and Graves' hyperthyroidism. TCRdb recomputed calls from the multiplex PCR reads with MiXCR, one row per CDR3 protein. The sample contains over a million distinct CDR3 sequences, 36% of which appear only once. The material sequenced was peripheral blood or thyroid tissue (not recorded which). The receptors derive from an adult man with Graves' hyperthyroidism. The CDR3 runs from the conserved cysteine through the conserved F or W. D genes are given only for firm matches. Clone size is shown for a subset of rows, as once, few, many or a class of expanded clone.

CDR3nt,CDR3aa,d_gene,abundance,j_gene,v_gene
TGTGCCACCAGCAGATACGGGACAGGCACCTACGAGCAGTACTTC,CATSRYGTGTYEQYF,TRBD1,-,TRBJ2-7,TRBV15
TGTGCCAGCAGCTTAGAGAAGGGTCAGCCCCAGCATTTT,CASSLEKGQPQHF,-,many,TRBJ1-5,TRBV7-9
TGTGCCAGCAGGAAACGGGGACAGGGGGAATATAATTCACCCCTCCACTTT,CASRKRGQGEYNSPLHF,TRBD1,many,TRBJ1-6,TRBV7-2
TGTGCCAGCAGCTTAGTGGGACAGGAGAGCTCCTATAATTCACCCCTCCACTTT,CASSLVGQESSYNSPLHF,TRBD1,many,TRBJ1-6,TRBV7-8
TGTGCCAGCCGGGCCTATAGCTCCTACGAGCAGTACTTC,CASRAYSSYEQYF,-,few,TRBJ2-7,TRBV7-2
TGTGCCAGCAGCTCTGGACAGTATAATTCACCCCTCCACTTT,CASSSGQYNSPLHF,-,many,TRBJ1-6,TRBV6-6
TGCGCCAGCAGCTTGTCGGGGGGACTTAACTATGGCTACACCTTC,CASSLSGGLNYGYTF,-,-,TRBJ1-2,TRBV7-9
TGTGCCAGCAGCTTGGACAGGGAGATCTCTGAAGCTTTCTTT,CASSLDREISEAFF,TRBD1,few,TRBJ1-1,TRBV7-6
TGTGCCAGCAGCGTCACCTCAGCGGGACAGGGGGCCCGTTACTATGGCTACACCTTC,CASSVTSAGQGARYYGYTF,TRBD1,few,TRBJ1-2,TRBV7-2
TGTGCCAGCAGTTTAAGACTCAGAGGAAGTTGGCAAGCTTTCTTT,CASSLRLRGSWQAFF,-,few,TRBJ1-1,TRBV12-3/TRBV12-4
TGCAGTGCTATAAGGACTAGCGGCTCCTACGAGCAGTACTTC,CSAIRTSGSYEQYF,TRBD2,few,TRBJ2-7,TRBV20-1
TGCGCCAGCAGCTTGGGGATAGCGGGGGTTCAAGAGACCCAGTACTTC,CASSLGIAGVQETQYF,TRBD2,-,TRBJ2-5,TRBV5-1
TGCAGTGCTAGAAAGGGGCATACTGAAGCTTTCTTT,CSARKGHTEAFF,-,-,TRBJ1-1,TRBV20-1
TGTGCCAGCAGCCAAGATCGACTCGACTCTGGAAACACCATATATTTT,CASSQDRLDSGNTIYF,-,many,TRBJ1-3,TRBV14
TGTGCCAGCAGCTTTCGGACAGGGGGGTACGAGCAGTACTTC,CASSFRTGGYEQYF,TRBD1,-,TRBJ2-7,TRBV7-2
TGTGCCAGCGGGACAGGAATCACTGAAGCTTTCTTT,CASGTGITEAFF,TRBD1,-,TRBJ1-1,TRBV11-2
TGCAGTGCGCAGAAGTCTAGGACCGTACCCTACGAGCAGTACTTC,CSAQKSRTVPYEQYF,-,many,TRBJ2-7,TRBV20-1
TGTGCCAGCAGCCAGGGACAGGGATGGGAAAAACTGTTTTTT,CASSQGQGWEKLFF,TRBD1,-,TRBJ1-4,TRBV7-8
TGTGCCATCAGTGATTCCAGGACAGTAAATTCCTACGAGCAGTACTTC,CAISDSRTVNSYEQYF,-,many,TRBJ2-7,TRBV10-3
TGTGCCACCAGCTCGATCCGGGACAGGGCCAACTATGGCTACACCTTC,CATSSIRDRANYGYTF,TRBD1,many,TRBJ1-2,TRBV15
TGTGCCAGCAGCCGCAGCAGAGTACAGGGGCATCTTTTCTACGAGCAGTACTTC,CASSRSRVQGHLFYEQYF,TRBD1,-,TRBJ2-7,TRBV7-2
TGTGCCAGTAGTATATGGAACAGGGGAGGTGAAAAACTGTTTTTT,CASSIWNRGGEKLFF,TRBD1,-,TRBJ1-4,TRBV19
TGCAGCGCCAGACAGGGGGCACAAGAGCAGTACTTC,CSARQGAQEQYF,TRBD1,-,TRBJ2-7,TRBV29-1
TGCGCCAGCAGAGGTGGACAGGGCGATTCACCCCTCCACTTT,CASRGGQGDSPLHF,TRBD1,many,TRBJ1-6,TRBV5-1
TGTGCCAGCGCGGGGTATGCGGTCATCAACTACGAGCAGTACTTC,CASAGYAVINYEQYF,-,-,TRBJ2-7,TRBV2
TGTGCCAGTATCGGGGACAGGGGGCGTCCCCACCGCGAGCAGTACTTC,CASIGDRGRPHREQYF,TRBD1,-,TRBJ2-7,TRBV19
TGCGCCAGCAGCCAAGTGGGGCCCGGCGAGCAGTACTTC,CASSQVGPGEQYF,-,few,TRBJ2-7,TRBV4-1
TGTGCCAGCAGCCAAACTAGCGGGGTTCTGGCCACTGAAGCTTTCTTT,CASSQTSGVLATEAFF,-,-,TRBJ1-1,TRBV7-2
TGTGCCACCAGCAGCAGGGGGCCCAGCAATCAGCCCCAGCATTTT,CATSSRGPSNQPQHF,TRBD1,-,TRBJ1-5,TRBV15
TGTGCCAGCAGAGCCCGGGACAGGGGAGAAGCTTTCTTT,CASRARDRGEAFF,TRBD1,-,TRBJ1-1,TRBV28
TGTGCCAGCAGTGACCCTCGGGCGTTCTATGGCTACACCTTC,CASSDPRAFYGYTF,-,many,TRBJ1-2,TRBV6-6
TGCAGCGTTGAAGATGTCGGCGGGGAGCTGTTTTTT,CSVEDVGGELFF,-,many,TRBJ2-2,TRBV29-1
TGTGCCAGCAGTCGCCGGACTAGCGGGAACCAAGAGACCCAGTACTTC,CASSRRTSGNQETQYF,TRBD2,few,TRBJ2-5,TRBV6-6
TGTGCCAGCAGCCCCACCCTCTCGGGAGCTTTCTTT,CASSPTLSGAFF,-,-,TRBJ1-1,TRBV12-3/TRBV12-4
TGCAGTGCTAGAGGGGCGACAGGGTCTGAAAAACTGTTTTTT,CSARGATGSEKLFF,TRBD1,-,TRBJ1-4,TRBV20-1
TGTGCCAGCAGCTTAGATCTGTCTAGCAGCTCCTACGAGCAGTACTTC,CASSLDLSSSSYEQYF,-,many,TRBJ2-7,TRBV11-2
TGTGCCAGCAGCTTAACTAGTGGCGGGGAGCTGTTTTTT,CASSLTSGGELFF,-,few,TRBJ2-2,TRBV7-3
TGTGCCAGCAGCGTTGTCGGATCCTCTGGCGAGCAGTACTTC,CASSVVGSSGEQYF,-,-,TRBJ2-7,TRBV7-9
TGTGCCAGCAGTGAAGCGAGGGCAGGGGAAAATAAAGAGACCCAGTACTTC,CASSEARAGENKETQYF,-,many,TRBJ2-5,TRBV2
TGTGCCAGCTTAGAGGGGACAGCAGATTCACCCCTCCACTTT,CASLEGTADSPLHF,TRBD1,-,TRBJ1-6,TRBV25-1
TGCGCCAGCAGCGCCCAACCTTGGCTGGACTCCTATAATTCACCCCTCCACTTT,CASSAQPWLDSYNSPLHF,-,few,TRBJ1-6,TRBV5-1
TGTGCCAGTGGCGGGGGAGCGGGGCCTGGATGGCCCCAGCATTTT,CASGGGAGPGWPQHF,-,once,TRBJ1-5,TRBV7-2
TGTGCCAGCAGTGAGCGACTAGCCAATGAGCAGTACTTC,CASSERLANEQYF,TRBD2,-,TRBJ2-7,TRBV25-1
TGTGCCAGCAGCCAAGATACGAGGAGGACGAACACTGAAGCTTTCTTT,CASSQDTRRTNTEAFF,-,many,TRBJ1-1,TRBV4-2
TGTGCCAGCAGCTTTGGGGGGGAATATACTGAAGCTTTCTTT,CASSFGGEYTEAFF,-,few,TRBJ1-1,TRBV11-2
TGTGCCAGCAGCTCCTCGACGGGACCACCCACCGGGGAGCTGTTTTTT,CASSSSTGPPTGELFF,-,-,TRBJ2-2,TRBV7-6
TGTGCCAGCAGTTACGGTCCTAGCTTCCAGCCCCAGCATTTT,CASSYGPSFQPQHF,-,-,TRBJ1-5,TRBV6-5
TGCGCCAGCAGATCCCGTTCGGACACCGGGGAGCTGTTTTTT,CASRSRSDTGELFF,-,many,TRBJ2-2,TRBV5-1
TGTGCCAGCAGTTACTCCGGGGGCGCGAGTCAGCCCCAGCATTTT,CASSYSGGASQPQHF,-,-,TRBJ1-5,TRBV6-2/TRBV6-3
TGCAGTGCACCCGGGACAGGGGGTCCTAACAGGGAGCTGTTTTTT,CSAPGTGGPNRELFF,TRBD1,-,TRBJ2-2,TRBV20-1
TGTGCCAGCAGAAGACAGGGTTCCGGGGAGCTGTTTTTT,CASRRQGSGELFF,TRBD1,many,TRBJ2-2,TRBV7-9
TGTGCCAGCAGCTTGGCGGGCCAGTGGAATTCACCCCTCCACTTT,CASSLAGQWNSPLHF,-,-,TRBJ1-6,TRBV7-6